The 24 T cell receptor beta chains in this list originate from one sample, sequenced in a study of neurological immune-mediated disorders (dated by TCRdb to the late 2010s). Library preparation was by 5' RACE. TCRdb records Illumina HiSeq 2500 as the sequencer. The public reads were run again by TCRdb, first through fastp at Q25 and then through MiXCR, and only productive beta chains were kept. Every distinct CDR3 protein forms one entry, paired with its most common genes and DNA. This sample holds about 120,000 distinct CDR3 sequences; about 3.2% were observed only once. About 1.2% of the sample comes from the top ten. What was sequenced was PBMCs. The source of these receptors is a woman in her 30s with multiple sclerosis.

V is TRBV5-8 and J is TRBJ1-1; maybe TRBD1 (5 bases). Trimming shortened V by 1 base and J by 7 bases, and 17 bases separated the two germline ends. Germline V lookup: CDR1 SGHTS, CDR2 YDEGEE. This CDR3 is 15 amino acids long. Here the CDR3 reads CASSLRTGGSIEAFF. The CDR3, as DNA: TGTGCCAGCAGCTTGAGAACGGGGGGGTCGATTGAAGCTTTCTTT.

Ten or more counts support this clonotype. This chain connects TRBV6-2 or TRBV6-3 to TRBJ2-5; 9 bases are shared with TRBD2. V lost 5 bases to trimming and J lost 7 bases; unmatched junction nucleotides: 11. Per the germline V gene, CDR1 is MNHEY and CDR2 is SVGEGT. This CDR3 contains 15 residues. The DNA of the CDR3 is TGTGCCAGCAGTCCCCCTAGCGGGGCCCAAAGGACCCAGTACTTC. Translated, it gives CASSPPSGAQRTQYF.

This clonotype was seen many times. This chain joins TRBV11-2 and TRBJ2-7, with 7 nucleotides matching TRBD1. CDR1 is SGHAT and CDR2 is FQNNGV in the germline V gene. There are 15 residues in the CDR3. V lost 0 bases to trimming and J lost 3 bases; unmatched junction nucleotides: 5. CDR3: CASSLEGQKVYEQYF. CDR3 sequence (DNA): TGTGCCAGCAGCTTAGAGGGACAGAAAGTCTACGAGCAGTACTTC.

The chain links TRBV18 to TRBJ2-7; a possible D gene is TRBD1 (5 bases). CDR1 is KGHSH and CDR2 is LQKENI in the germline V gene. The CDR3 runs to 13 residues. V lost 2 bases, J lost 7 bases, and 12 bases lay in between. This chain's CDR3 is CASSPGRVGEQYF. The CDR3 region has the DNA TGTGCCAGCTCACCAGGCAGGGTGGGGGAGCAGTACTTC.

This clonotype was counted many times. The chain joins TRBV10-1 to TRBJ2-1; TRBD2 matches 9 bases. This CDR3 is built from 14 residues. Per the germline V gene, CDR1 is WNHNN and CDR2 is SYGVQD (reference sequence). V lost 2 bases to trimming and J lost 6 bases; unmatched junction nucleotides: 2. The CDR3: CASSEGTSINEQFF. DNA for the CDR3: TGCGCCAGCAGTGAGGGGACTAGCATCAATGAGCAGTTCTTC.

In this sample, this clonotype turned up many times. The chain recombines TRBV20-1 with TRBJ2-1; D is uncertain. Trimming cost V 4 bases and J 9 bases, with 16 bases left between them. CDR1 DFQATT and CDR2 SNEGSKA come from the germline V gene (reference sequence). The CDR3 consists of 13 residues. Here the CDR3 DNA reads TGCAGTGCTAAGGGTTTAATCACGGTTGAGCAGTTCTTC. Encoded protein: CSAKGLITVEQFF.

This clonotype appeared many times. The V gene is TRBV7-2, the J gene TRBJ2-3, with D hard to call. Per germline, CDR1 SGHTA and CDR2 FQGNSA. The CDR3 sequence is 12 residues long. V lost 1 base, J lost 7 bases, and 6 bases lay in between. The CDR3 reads CASSLELYTQYF. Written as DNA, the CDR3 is TGTGCCAGCAGCTTAGAACTGTATACGCAGTATTTT.

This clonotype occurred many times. This CDR3 is CASSLRDSRHEQYF. As DNA, the CDR3 is TGTGCCAGCAGCTTGCGGGACAGCCGCCACGAGCAGTACTTC. The rearrangement joins TRBV7-9 to TRBJ2-7; weak D call: TRBD1 (7 bases). Trimming removed 3 bases from V and 5 bases from J, with 14 bases in between. Per the germline V gene, CDR1 is SEHNR and CDR2 is FQNEAQ (reference sequence). The CDR3 totals 14 residues.

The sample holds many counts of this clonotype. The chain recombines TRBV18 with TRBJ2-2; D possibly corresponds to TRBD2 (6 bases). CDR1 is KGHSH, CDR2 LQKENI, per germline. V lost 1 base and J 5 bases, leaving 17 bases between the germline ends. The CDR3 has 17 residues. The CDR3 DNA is TGTGCCAGCTCACCACTAGGACCCCCCCGGGGGACCGGGGAGCTGTTTTTT. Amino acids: CASSPLGPPRGTGELFF.

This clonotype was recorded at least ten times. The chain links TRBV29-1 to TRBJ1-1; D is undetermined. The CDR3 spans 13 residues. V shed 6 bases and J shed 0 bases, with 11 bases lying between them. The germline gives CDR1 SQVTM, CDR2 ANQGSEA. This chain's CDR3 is CSVVDIMNTEAFF. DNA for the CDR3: TGCAGCGTCGTAGACATAATGAACACTGAAGCTTTCTTT.

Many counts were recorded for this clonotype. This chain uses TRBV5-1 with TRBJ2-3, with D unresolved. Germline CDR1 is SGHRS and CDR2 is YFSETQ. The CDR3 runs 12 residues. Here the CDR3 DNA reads TGCGCTTCGGCGGCAGCTGGAGATACGCAGTATTTT. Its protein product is CASAAAGDTQYF.

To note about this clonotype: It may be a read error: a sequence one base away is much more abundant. The CDR3 region is CSARWERQPQNF. The DNA of the CDR3 is TGCAGTGCTAGGTGGGAGAGGCAGCCCCAGAATTTT. The chain joins TRBV20-1 to TRBJ1-5, with D unresolved. CDR3 length: 12 amino acids. From germline, CDR1 is DFQATT and CDR2 SNEGSKA (reference sequence).

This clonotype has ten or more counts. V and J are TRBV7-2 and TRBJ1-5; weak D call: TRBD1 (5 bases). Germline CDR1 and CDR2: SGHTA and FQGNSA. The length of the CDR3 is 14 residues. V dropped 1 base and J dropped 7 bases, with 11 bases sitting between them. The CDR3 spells CASSLGQGVQPQHF. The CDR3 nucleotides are TGTGCCAGCAGCTTAGGGCAGGGAGTGCAGCCCCAGCATTTT.

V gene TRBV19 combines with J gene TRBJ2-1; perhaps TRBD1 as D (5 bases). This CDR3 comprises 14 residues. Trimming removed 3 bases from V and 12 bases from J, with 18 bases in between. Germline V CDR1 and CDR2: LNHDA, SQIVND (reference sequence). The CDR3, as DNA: TGTGCCAGTAGTATCGGGCCCAGGGTGAAATGGCAGTTCTTC. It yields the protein CASSIGPRVKWQFF.

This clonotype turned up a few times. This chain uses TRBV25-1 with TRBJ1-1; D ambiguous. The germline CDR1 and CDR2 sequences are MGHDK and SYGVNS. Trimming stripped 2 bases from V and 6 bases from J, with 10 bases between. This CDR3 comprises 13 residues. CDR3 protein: CASSEANPAEAFF. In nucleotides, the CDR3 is TGTGCCAGCAGTGAAGCCAATCCCGCTGAAGCTTTCTTT.

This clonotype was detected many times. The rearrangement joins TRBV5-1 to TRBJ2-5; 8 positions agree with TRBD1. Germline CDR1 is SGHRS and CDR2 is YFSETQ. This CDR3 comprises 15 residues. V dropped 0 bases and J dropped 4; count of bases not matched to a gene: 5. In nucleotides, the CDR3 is TGCGCCAGCAGCTTGGATGGACAGGGCGGAGAGACCCAGTACTTC. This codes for CASSLDGQGGETQYF.

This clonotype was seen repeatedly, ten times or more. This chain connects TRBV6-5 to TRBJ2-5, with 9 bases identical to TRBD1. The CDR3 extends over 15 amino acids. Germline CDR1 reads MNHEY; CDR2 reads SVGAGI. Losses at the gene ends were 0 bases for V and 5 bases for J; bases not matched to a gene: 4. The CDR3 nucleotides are TGTGCCAGCAGTTACTCTGGGACAGGGAGGGAGACCCAGTACTTC. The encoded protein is CASSYSGTGRETQYF.

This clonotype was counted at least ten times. CDR3 in amino acids: CASSFQQGRDGYTF. DNA for the CDR3: TGTGCCAGCAGCTTCCAACAGGGGCGCGATGGCTACACCTTC. This sequence joins TRBV7-2 and TRBJ1-2, with 7 positions matching TRBD1. This CDR3 has 14 amino acids. Trimming removed 3 bases from V and 6 bases from J; junction bases left unmatched: 7. Germline values: CDR1 SGHTA, CDR2 FQGNSA.

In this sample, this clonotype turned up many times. The CDR3 here is CASSQFRTNTGELFF. The CDR3, as DNA: TGTGCCAGCAGCCAGTTCCGGACGAACACCGGGGAGCTGTTTTTT. This chain links TRBV3-1 with TRBJ2-2; D is unresolved. CDR3 length: 15 amino acids. V lost 3 bases and J lost 0, with 8 bases in between. Germline V gene lookup returns CDR1 LGHDT and CDR2 YNNKEL (reference sequence). Based on the CDR3 plus reference TRBV3-1 and TRBJ2-2, the full variable domain is DTAVSQTPKYLVTQMGNDKSIKCEQNLGHDTMYWYKQDSKKFLKIMFSYNNKELIINETVPNRFSPKSPDKAHLNLHINSLELGDSAVYFCASSQFRTNTGELFFGEGSRLTVL.

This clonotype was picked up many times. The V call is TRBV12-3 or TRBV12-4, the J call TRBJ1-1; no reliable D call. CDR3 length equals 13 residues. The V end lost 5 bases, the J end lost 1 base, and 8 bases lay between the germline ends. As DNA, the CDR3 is TGTGCCAGCAGTATAACACAGAACACTGAAGCTTTCTTT. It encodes CASSITQNTEAFF.

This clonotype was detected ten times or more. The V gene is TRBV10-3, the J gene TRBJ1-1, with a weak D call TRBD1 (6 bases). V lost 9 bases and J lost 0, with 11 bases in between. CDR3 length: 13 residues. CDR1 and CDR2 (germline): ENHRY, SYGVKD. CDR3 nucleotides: TGTGCCATACTTGGACAGATGAACACTGAAGCTTTCTTT. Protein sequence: CAILGQMNTEAFF.

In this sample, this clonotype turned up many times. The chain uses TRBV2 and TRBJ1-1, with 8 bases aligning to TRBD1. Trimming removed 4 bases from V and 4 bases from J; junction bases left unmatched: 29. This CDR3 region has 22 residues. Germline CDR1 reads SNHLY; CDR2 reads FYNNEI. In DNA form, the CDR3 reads TGTGCCAGCAGTGGAAACGGACAGGGCCCTATTTGGGACTTTTCGTCGAGCACTGAAGCTTTCTTT. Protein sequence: CASSGNGQGPIWDFSSSTEAFF. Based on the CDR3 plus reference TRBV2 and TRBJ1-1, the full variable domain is EPEVTQTPSHQVTQMGQEVILRCVPISNHLYFYWYRQILGQKVEFLVSFYNNEISEKSEIFDDQFSVERPDGSNFTLKIRSTKLEDSAMYFCASSGNGQGPIWDFSSSTEAFFGQGTRLTVV.

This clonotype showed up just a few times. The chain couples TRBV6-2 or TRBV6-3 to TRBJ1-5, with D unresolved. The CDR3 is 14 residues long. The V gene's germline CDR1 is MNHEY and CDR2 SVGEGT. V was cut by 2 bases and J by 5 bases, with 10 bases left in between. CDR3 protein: CASSYDGWDQPQHF. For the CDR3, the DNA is TGTGCCAGCAGTTACGACGGGTGGGATCAGCCCCAGCATTTT.

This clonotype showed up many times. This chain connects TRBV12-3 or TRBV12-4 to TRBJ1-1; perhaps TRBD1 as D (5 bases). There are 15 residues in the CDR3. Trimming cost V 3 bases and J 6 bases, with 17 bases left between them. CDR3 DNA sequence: TGTGCCAGCAGTTTGGAAGCGGGGCGGGCATCTGAAGCTTTCTTT. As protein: CASSLEAGRASEAFF.